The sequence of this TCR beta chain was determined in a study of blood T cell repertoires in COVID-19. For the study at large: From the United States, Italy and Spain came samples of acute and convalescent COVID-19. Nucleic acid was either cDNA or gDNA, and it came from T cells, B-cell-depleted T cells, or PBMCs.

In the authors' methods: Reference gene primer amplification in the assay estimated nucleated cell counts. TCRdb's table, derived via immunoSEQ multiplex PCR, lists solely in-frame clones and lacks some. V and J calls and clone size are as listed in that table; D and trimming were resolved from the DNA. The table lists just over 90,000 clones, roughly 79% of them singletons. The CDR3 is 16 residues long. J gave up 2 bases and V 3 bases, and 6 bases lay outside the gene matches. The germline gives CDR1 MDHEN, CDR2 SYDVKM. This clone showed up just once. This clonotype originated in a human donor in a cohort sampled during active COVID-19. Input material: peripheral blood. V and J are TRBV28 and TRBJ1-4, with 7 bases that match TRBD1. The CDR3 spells CASSLPIGGTNEKLFF. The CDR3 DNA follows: TGTGCCAGCAGTTTGCCCATAGGGGGCACTAATGAAAAACTGTTTTTT.